This is a list of T cell receptor beta chains from one sample in a study of Ad26.COV2.S vaccination and SARS-CoV-2 variants. The table came from immunoSEQ multiplex PCR; TCRdb's copy has only in-frame clones and leaves some out. The table lists 440,000 or so clones, about 92% of them singletons. This material consisted of peripheral blood, taken in a trial of Ad26.COV2.S vaccine versus placebo. Source of these receptors: a person between 18 and 60 years old who received the Ad26.COV2.S COVID-19 vaccine or a placebo. Each CDR3 is given with its conserved first and last residue. D genes are given only for firm matches. For some rows the clone size is stated as once, few or many, or as a class when expanded; others skip it.

D gene	V gene	J gene	clone size	CDR3 DNA	CDR3 protein
.	TRBV7-8	TRBJ2-1	.	TGTGCCAGCAACCCCGCCCGTACTATCAATGAGCAGTTCTTC	CASNPARTINEQFF
.	TRBV21-1	TRBJ2-1	.	TGTGCCAGCAGCCCGGACAGTTTGAATCACAATGAGCAGTTCTTC	CASSPDSLNHNEQFF
.	TRBV4-1	TRBJ2-7	.	TGCGCCAGCAGCCCCTTGGATGGGTCCTACGAGCAGTACTTC	CASSPLDGSYEQYF
.	TRBV7-9	TRBJ2-7	.	TGTGCCAGCAGCTTAGTTGCGGCCGACGAGCAGTACTTC	CASSLVAADEQYF
.	TRBV23-1	TRBJ2-7	.	TGCGCCAGCAGTCATTGGCTATCCCGAGTCTACGAGCAGTACTTC	CASSHWLSRVYEQYF
.	TRBV11-3	TRBJ2-1	.	TGTGCCAGCACCCTCCCAGGGAGCGGGCCCTACAATGAGCAGTTCTTC	CASTLPGSGPYNEQFF
TRBD2	TRBV9	TRBJ2-7	.	TGTGCCAGCAGCTCGGGACTAGCGGGAGTAGGGTACGAGCAGTACTTC	CASSSGLAGVGYEQYF
.	TRBV14	TRBJ2-7	.	TGTGCCAGCTCGGGGATTTCCTACGAGCAGTACTTC	CASSGISYEQYF
TRBD1	TRBV18	TRBJ2-7	.	TGTGCCAGCTCACCAAACAGGGGAAGGTCCTACGAGCAGTACTTC	CASSPNRGRSYEQYF
TRBD1	TRBV28	TRBJ2-1	.	TGTGCCAGCAGTTTACGACAGGGCTCCTACAATGAGCAGTTCTTC	CASSLRQGSYNEQFF
.	TRBV5-1	TRBJ1-2	few	TGCGCCAGCAGCTCGAACAGGGCCGGCTACACCTTC	CASSSNRAGYTF
TRBD1	TRBV19	TRBJ2-7	many	TGTGCCTCGGACAGGGAGAGCTCCTACGAGCAGTACTTC	CASDRESSYEQYF
.	TRBV28	TRBJ2-1	once	TGTGCCAGCAGCCAACAGGAGTACAATGAGCAGTTCTTC	CASSQQEYNEQFF
TRBD2	TRBV28	TRBJ2-1	.	TGTGCCAGCAGTCCACCGGGACTAGCGGGAATCAATGAGCAGTTCTTC	CASSPPGLAGINEQFF
.	TRBV6-2/TRBV6-3	TRBJ1-3	.	TGTGCCAGCAGTCACCGACGGGACCCGGTCACCATATATTTT	CASSHRRDPVTIYF
TRBD1	TRBV15	TRBJ1-6	.	TGTGCCACCAGCAGAGATCCGACAGGGTCGGGTTCACCCCTCCACTTT	CATSRDPTGSGSPLHF
TRBD2	TRBV28	TRBJ2-7	.	TGTGCCAGCAGTTTAGGGGGGGGAGGCGGGAGCCACGAGCAGTACTTC	CASSLGGGGGSHEQYF
TRBD2	TRBV11-3	TRBJ2-2	.	TGTGCCAGCAGCCGAACTGTTGGGACTAGAATTCCCGGGGAGCTGTTTTTT	CASSRTVGTRIPGELFF